This TCR beta chain was found in a study of T cell changes during pregnancy in multiple sclerosis. Trimming cost V 2 bases and J 0 bases; bases outside gene matches: 0. The V gene's germline CDR1 is ENHRY and CDR2 SYGVKD. This CDR3 has 15 amino acids. Method: immunoSEQ multiplex PCR; TCRdb's copy keeps in-frame clones and lacks some. Of around 95,000 clones listed, nearly 95% are singletons. The clonotype was recovered from a female donor in good health, enrolled as a control in a pregnancy study. The rearrangement uses TRBV10-3 and TRBJ2-1; 8 bases match TRBD2. This specimen was peripheral blood, taken after pregnancy. This CDR3 is CAISEAGGSYNEQFF. CDR3 nucleotides: TGTGCCATCAGTGAGGCGGGAGGCTCCTACAATGAGCAGTTCTTC.